These T cell receptor beta chains were read from a single sample in a study of shared clonotypes between healthy human individuals. The data were produced by immunoSEQ multiplex PCR, yet TCRdb's version contains in-frame clones alone and is incomplete. This table has about 2.2 million clones, 85% to 95% appearing once. What was sequenced was naive CD8+ T cells from PBMCs. These TCRs come from a man between 18 and 29 years old in good health. Some clones in this sample may be carry-over from other donors' samples. CDR3s include the opening cysteine and the closing phenylalanine or tryptophan. Not every row has a clone size; where given, it reads once, few, many or a size class.

>NA|TRBV10-2|15|TRBJ2-1
CASSERLSSYNEQFF
>once|TRBV7-9|18|TRBJ2-7
CASSLEYMGRESSYEQYF
>NA|TRBV6-1|15|TRBJ1-5
CASSGDRGSNQPQHF
>NA|TRBV4-3|16|TRBJ1-2
CASSQGRSFEGRGYTF
>NA|TRBV2|13|TRBJ2-7
CASSEDHRYAQYF
>NA|TRBV28|14|TRBJ2-1
CASSFRVEDNEQFF
>NA|TRBV5-6|16|TRBJ2-3
CASSLVAGGHADTQYF
>NA|TRBV27|17|TRBJ2-1
CASSILLAGGPSDEQFF
>NA|TRBV5-1|12|TRBJ2-1
CACRVGSNEQFF
>NA|TRBV7-2|20|TRBJ2-6
CASSLAMVWGAPTGANVLTF
>NA|TRBV4-1|14|TRBJ1-2
CASSSRDSTYGYTF
>NA|TRBV5-4|15|TRBJ2-3
CASSLDQGSTDTQYF
>NA|TRBV10-1|15|TRBJ2-7
CASSESSGQDYEQYF
>NA|TRBV5-7|19|TRBJ2-4
CASSLEVDGILLAKNIQYF
>NA|TRBV11-2|16|TRBJ2-5
CASSLEPPGTQETQYF
>NA|TRBV10-2|14|TRBJ2-3
CASSADTSTDTQYF
>NA|TRBV11-3|16|TRBJ2-2
CASSPHPGLSTGELFF
>NA|TRBV6-4|16|TRBJ2-5
CASRRDPSLGKETQYF
>NA|TRBV27|13|TRBJ2-2
CASTAVNTGELFF
>NA|TRBV10-1|15|TRBJ2-7
CASSELLGPLHEQYF
>NA|TRBV5-1|16|TRBJ2-3
CASRPPRAEGVDTQYF
>few|TRBV7-6|15|TRBJ2-1
CASSLAGGSRNEQFF
>NA|TRBV11-2|11|TRBJ2-2
CASSPWGELFF
>NA|TRBV7-3|15|TRBJ2-3
CASSRRDRDTDTQYF
>NA|TRBV27|13|TRBJ1-2
CASSSGVLYGYTF
>NA|TRBV7-6|14|TRBJ2-7
CASSTGTGNYEQYF
>NA|TRBV27|16|TRBJ1-2
CASSPTAGEKGYGYTF
>NA|TRBV7-8|16|TRBJ1-2
CASSDGPGTGFYGYTF
>NA|TRBV4-1|14|TRBJ1-5
CASSLQSFNQPQHF
>NA|TRBV2|13|TRBJ1-2
CASSDGQSYGYTF
>NA|TRBV25-1|18|TRBJ1-2
CASSAKGRGTGAHYGYTF
>NA|TRBV28|14|TRBJ2-1
CASSFGSGYNEQFF
>NA|TRBV11-1|15|TRBJ2-7
CASSLDRGRFYEQYF
>NA|TRBV29-1|13|TRBJ2-1
CSGTSGTSNEQFF
>NA|TRBV7-9|16|TRBJ1-1
CASSRAGQGLNTEAFF
>NA|TRBV11-3|13|TRBJ2-1
CASSLGGYNEQFF
>NA|TRBV14|14|TRBJ2-7
CASSQDAGPYEQYF
>few|TRBV7-9|12|TRBJ2-2
CASSLGTGELFF
>NA|TRBV7-3|17|TRBJ1-1
CASSPGTGSSLNTEAFF
>NA|TRBV27|15|TRBJ2-1
CASRILARSYNEQFF
>NA|TRBV4-3|17|TRBJ2-1
CASSQGLLAGVVNEQFF